This TCR beta chain appears in the sequencing data of a study of blood T cell repertoires in COVID-19. About the study: The United States, Italy and Spain were the sources of the acute and convalescent COVID-19 samples. T cells, B-cell-depleted T cells, or PBMCs supplied cDNA or gDNA.

In the authors' workflow: Amplified reference gene primers provided the basis for estimating nucleated cell counts. The assay was immunoSEQ multiplex PCR, and TCRdb's table has in-frame clones only and misses some. The V and J calls and clone size are taken from that table; D and trimming were inferred from the DNA. The sample contains hundreds of thousands of clones, 90% of which appear only once. Cohort allocation depended upon clinical history that participants reported. Trimming stripped 1 base from V and 7 bases from J, with 25 bases between. Looked up from germline, CDR1 is SGHVS and CDR2 is FQNEAQ. The CDR3 spans 18 residues.

The sequenced sample was PBMCs or T cells enriched from blood (not recorded which). This chain links TRBV7-8 with TRBJ2-5, with D perhaps matching TRBD1 (6 bases). The clonotype was recovered from a woman aged 18-29 years with acute COVID-19. CDR3 sequence: CASSLERTARNKRWTQYF. In nucleotides, the CDR3 is TGTGCCAGCAGCTTAGAGAGGACAGCCCGTAATAAGAGGTGGACCCAGTACTTC.